This TCR beta chain was captured by sequencing in a study of T cell responses to AZD1222 COVID-19 vaccine. Findings and limits, study-wide: Possibly, clonal diversity was underestimated; donors were largely white British and included more females.

Repertoires were generated with immunoSEQ multiplex PCR, while TCRdb's copy carries only in-frame clones and drops some. The data hold 120,000 or so clones, with 86% observed a single time. Recipients boosted at about 4 weeks or about 12 weeks are pooled. The V gene's germline CDR1 is MNHNS and CDR2 SASEGT. J was trimmed by 6 bases and V by 3 bases; bases with no gene match: 11. The length of the CDR3 is 16 residues. As regards this clone: Its matching antigen is unknown.

This sequence originates from an adult who received the AZD1222 COVID-19 vaccine. The sample in question was peripheral blood, obtained 28 days after the second AZD1222 dose. This chain uses TRBV6-1 with TRBJ1-5; the match to TRBD1 covers 7 bases. This chain's CDR3 is CASSDYRTGAGQPQHF. Written as DNA, the CDR3 is TGTGCCAGCAGTGATTATAGAACAGGGGCCGGTCAGCCCCAGCATTTT.